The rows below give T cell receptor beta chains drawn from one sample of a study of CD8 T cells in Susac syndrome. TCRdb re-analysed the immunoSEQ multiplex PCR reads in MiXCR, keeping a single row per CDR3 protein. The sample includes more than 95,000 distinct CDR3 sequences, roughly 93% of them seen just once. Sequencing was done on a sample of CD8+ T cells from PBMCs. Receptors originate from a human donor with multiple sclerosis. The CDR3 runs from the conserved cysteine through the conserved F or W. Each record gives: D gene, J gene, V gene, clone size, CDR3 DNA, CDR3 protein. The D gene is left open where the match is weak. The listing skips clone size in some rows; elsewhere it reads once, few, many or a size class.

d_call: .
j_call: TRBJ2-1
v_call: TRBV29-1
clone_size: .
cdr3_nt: TGCAGCGTTGAGCATTACCAAGGGGGCAATGAGCAGTTCTTC
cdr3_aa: CSVEHYQGGNEQFF

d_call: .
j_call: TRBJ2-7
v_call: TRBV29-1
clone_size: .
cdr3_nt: TGCAGCGTTGAAGAGGAGGGCTACGAGCAGTACTTC
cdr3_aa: CSVEEEGYEQYF

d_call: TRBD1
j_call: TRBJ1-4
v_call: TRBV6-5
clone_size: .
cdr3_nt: TGTGCCAGCAGTCCCCGGGACAGGGTTCGGGAAAAACTGTTTTTT
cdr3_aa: CASSPRDRVREKLFF

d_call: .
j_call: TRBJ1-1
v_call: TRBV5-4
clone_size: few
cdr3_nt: TGTGCCAGCACCCTTGGGGGGGGTGAAGCTTTCTTT
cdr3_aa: CASTLGGGEAFF

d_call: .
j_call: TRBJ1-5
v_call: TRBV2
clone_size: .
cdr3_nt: TGTGCCAGCAGTGAGTGGGGTGATCAGCCCCAGCATTTT
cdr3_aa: CASSEWGDQPQHF

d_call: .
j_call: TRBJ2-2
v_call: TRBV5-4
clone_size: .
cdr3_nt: TGTGCCAGCACCGCGGGGGCGACCGGGGAGCTGTTTTTT
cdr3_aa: CASTAGATGELFF

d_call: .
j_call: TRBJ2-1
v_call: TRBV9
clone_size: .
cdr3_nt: TGTGCCAGCAGCGTAGAAGGGGTAGGTGAGCAGTTCTTC
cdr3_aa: CASSVEGVGEQFF

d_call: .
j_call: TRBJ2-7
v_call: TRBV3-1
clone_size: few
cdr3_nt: TGTGCCAGCAGCGTACAGACAGGTTCCTACGAGCAGTACTTC
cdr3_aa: CASSVQTGSYEQYF

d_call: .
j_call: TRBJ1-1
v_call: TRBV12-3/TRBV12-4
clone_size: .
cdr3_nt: TGTGCCAGCAGTTTCCGACAGACTGAAGCTTTCTTT
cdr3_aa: CASSFRQTEAFF

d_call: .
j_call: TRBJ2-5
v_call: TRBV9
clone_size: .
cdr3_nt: TGTGCCAGCAACCCCGGGGCTACGCAAGAGACCCAGTACTTC
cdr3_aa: CASNPGATQETQYF

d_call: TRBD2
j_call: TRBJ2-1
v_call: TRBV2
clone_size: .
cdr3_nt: TGTGCCAGCAGGGGATCACTAGCGAGTTCCTCCTACAATGAGCAGTTCTTC
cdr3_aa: CASRGSLASSSYNEQFF

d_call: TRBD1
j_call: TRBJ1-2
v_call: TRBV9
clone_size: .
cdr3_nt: TGTGCCAGCAGCGCCGACAGGGGGTCTTATGGCTACACCTTC
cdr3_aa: CASSADRGSYGYTF

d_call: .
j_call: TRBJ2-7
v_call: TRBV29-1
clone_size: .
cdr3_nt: TGCAGCGTTGAACCGTTACGGGACGGGTACGAGCAGTACTTC
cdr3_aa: CSVEPLRDGYEQYF

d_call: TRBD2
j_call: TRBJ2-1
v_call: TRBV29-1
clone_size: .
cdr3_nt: TGCAGCGCCTTAGGCGGGGGGCCTTTCTACAATGAGCAGTTCTTC
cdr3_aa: CSALGGGPFYNEQFF

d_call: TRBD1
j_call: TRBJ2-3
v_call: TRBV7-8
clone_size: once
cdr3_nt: TGTGCCAGCAGCCCCTTCCCCGGACAGGGCGAGTCAGATACGCAGTATTTT
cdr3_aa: CASSPFPGQGESDTQYF

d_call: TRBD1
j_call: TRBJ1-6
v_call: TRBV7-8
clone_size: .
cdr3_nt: TGTGCCAGCAGCTTAGGGAGGACAGGGGGTGATTCACCCCTCCACTTT
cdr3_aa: CASSLGRTGGDSPLHF

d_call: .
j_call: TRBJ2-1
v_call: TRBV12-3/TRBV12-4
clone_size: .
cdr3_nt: TGTGCCAGCAGTCCTACCGGGAGTTACAATGAGCAGTTCTTC
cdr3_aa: CASSPTGSYNEQFF

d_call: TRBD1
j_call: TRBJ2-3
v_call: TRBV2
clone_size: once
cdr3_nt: TGTGCCAGCAGTGACAGGGGGACCGACACAGATACGCAGTATTTT
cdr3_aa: CASSDRGTDTDTQYF

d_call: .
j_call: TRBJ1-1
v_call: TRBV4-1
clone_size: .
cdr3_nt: TGCGCCAGCAGCCAAGATAAGAGGGCCTACACTGAAGCTTTCTTT
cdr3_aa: CASSQDKRAYTEAFF

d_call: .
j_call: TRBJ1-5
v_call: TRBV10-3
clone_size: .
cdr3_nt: TGTGCCATCAGTGAGGGGGGAAACAATCAGCCCCAGCATTTT
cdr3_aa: CAISEGGNNQPQHF

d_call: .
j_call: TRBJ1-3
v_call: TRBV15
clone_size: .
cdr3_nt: TGTGCCACCAGCAGAGCCGGGTGGGGGCTTGGAAACACCATATATTTT
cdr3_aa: CATSRAGWGLGNTIYF

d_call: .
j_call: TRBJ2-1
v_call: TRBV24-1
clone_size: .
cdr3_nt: TGTGCCACCAGCCCCCTCGACGGCTACAATGAGCAGTTCTTC
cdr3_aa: CATSPLDGYNEQFF

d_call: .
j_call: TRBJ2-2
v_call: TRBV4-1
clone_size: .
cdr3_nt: TGCGCCAGCAGCCAAAGGGGCGGCCTGAACACCGGGGAGCTGTTTTTT
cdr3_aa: CASSQRGGLNTGELFF

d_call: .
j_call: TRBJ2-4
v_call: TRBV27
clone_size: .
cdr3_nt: TGTGCCAGCAGTTTTTCTCTAGCCGGCATTCAGTACTTC
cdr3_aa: CASSFSLAGIQYF

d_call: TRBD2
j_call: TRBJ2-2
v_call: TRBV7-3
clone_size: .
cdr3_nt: TGTGCCAGCAGCCCCCCGGGACTAGCGGGCACCGGGGAGCTGTTTTTT
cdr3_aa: CASSPPGLAGTGELFF

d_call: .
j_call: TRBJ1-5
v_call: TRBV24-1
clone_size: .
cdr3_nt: TGTGCCACCAGTGATTTGCGTGGCGGGAAAGAGCATTTT
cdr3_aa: CATSDLRGGKEHF

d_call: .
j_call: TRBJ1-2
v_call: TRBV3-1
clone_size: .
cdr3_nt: TGTGCCAGCTCTCTCCGTCGCAGGGTCGATTATGGCTACACCTTC
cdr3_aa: CASSLRRRVDYGYTF

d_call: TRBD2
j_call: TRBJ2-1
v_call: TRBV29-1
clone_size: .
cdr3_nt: TGCAGCGCAAGACTAGCGGGATACAATGAGCAGTTCTTC
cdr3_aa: CSARLAGYNEQFF

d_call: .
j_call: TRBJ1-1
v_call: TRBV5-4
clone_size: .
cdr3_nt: TGTGCCAGCAATCAGGGCTCGGGGCCTGAAGCTTTCTTT
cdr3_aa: CASNQGSGPEAFF

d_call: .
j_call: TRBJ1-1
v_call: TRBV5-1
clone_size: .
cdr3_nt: TGCGCCAGCAGCCCGGCCGGAGGCACTGAAGCTTTCTTT
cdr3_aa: CASSPAGGTEAFF

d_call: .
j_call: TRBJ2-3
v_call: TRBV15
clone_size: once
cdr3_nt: TGTGCCACCAGCAGAGATCGGACCGCGGATACGCAGTATTTT
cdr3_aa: CATSRDRTADTQYF

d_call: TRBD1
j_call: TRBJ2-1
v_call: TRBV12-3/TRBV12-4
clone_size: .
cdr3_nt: TGTGCCAGCAGCACACGCCGGGACAGCTCCTACAATGAGCAGTTCTTC
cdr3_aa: CASSTRRDSSYNEQFF

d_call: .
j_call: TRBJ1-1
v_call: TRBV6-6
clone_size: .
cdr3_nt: TGTGCCAGCAGTTACTCGAAAACCCAGGGGAACACTGAAGCTTTCTTT
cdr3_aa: CASSYSKTQGNTEAFF

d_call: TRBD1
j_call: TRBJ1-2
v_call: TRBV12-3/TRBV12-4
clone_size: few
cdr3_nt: TGTGCCAGCAGTCCAGGGGGTAGCTATGGCTACACCTTC
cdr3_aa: CASSPGGSYGYTF

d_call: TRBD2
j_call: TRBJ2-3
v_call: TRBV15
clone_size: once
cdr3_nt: TGTGCCACCAGCGGGTCCGGGACTAGGGCGGCAGATACGCAGTATTTT
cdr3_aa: CATSGSGTRAADTQYF

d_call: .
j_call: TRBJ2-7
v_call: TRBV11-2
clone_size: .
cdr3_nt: TGTGCCAGCAGCCCTCTTGACAGGTACGAGCAGTACTTC
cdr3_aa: CASSPLDRYEQYF

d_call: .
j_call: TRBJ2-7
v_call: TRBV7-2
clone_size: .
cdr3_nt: TGTGCCAGCAGCTTAGAGGGCGGGACCTACGAGCAGTACTTC
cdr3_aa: CASSLEGGTYEQYF

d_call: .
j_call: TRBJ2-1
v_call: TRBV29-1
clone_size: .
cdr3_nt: TGCAGCGTCGTCCCTGGGCTCTCCTCATCCGATGAGCAGTTCTTC
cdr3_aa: CSVVPGLSSSDEQFF

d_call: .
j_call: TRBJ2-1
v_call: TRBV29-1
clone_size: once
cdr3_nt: TGCAGCGTCCGAGTTCCCAGTGAGCAGTTCTTC
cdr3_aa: CSVRVPSEQFF

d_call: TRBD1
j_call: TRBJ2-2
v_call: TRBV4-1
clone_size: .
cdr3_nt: TGCGCCAGCAGCCAAGAGACAGGGTGGACCGGGGAGCTGTTTTTT
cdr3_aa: CASSQETGWTGELFF

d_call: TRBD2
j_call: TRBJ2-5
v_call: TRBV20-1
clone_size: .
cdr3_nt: TGCAGTGCTAGAGACAGGACTAGGGCAAAAGAGACCCAGTACTTC
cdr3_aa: CSARDRTRAKETQYF

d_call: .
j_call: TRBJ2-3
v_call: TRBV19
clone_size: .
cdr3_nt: TGTGCCAGTAGTCCTCAGGGGTGGGGAGATACGCAGTATTTT
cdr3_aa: CASSPQGWGDTQYF

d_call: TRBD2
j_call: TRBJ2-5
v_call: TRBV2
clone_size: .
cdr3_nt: TGTGCCAGCAGGCAACTAGCGACCAGACCGCAAGAGACCCAGTACTTC
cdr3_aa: CASRQLATRPQETQYF

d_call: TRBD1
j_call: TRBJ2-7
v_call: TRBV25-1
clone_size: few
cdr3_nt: TGTGCCAGCAGTAGGGGACAGGGCTACGAGCAGTACTTC
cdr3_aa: CASSRGQGYEQYF

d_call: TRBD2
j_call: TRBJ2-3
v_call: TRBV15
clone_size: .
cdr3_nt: TGTGCCACCAGCAGCCGAAGTGGCGGGGGGGCTGGAGATACGCAGTATTTT
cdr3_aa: CATSSRSGGGAGDTQYF